This is a list of T cell receptor beta chains from one sample in a study of human T cells and chemical hapten exposure. TCRdb ran MiXCR on the RACE reads and lists one entry per CDR3 protein. The sample yields 100,000 to 120,000 distinct CDR3 sequences, less than 40% seen once. Sample: whole blood, taken in connection with sensitization to the hapten diphenylcyclopropenone (DPC). The source of these receptors is a man aged 35 to 55 with alopecia areata. Some clones in this sample may be carry-over from other donors' samples. Each CDR3 is given with its conserved first and last residue. D genes are given only for firm matches. Not every row has a clone size; where given, it reads once, few, many or a size class.

>-|TRBV12-3/TRBV12-4|few|TRBJ1-3
CASSLTRVRNTIYF
TGTGCCAGCAGTTTAACCAGGGTGCGAAACACCATATATTTT
>-|TRBV11-2|few|TRBJ2-3
CASSSGSTQYF
TGTGCCAGCAGCTCTGGCAGTACGCAGTATTTT
>-|TRBV6-5|few|TRBJ1-5
CASSYIGDQAQHF
TGTGCCAGCAGTTACATCGGCGATCAGGCCCAGCATTTT
>-|TRBV27|few|TRBJ2-7
CASSFEDSALYEQYF
TGTGCCAGCAGTTTCGAGGACAGTGCTCTGTACGAGCAGTACTTC
>-|TRBV7-9|-|TRBJ2-7
CASSPKDAPKSYEQYF
TGTGCCAGCAGCCCCAAGGACGCTCCGAAAAGCTACGAGCAGTACTTC
>-|TRBV18|few|TRBJ1-1
CASSPRSVNTEAFF
TGTGCCAGCTCACCACGAAGCGTGAACACTGAAGCTTTCTTT
>TRBD2|TRBV12-3/TRBV12-4|-|TRBJ2-7
CASSPVAGGTYEQYF
TGTGCCAGCAGTCCGGTAGCGGGAGGGACCTACGAGCAGTACTTC
>-|TRBV29-1|few|TRBJ2-3
CSVVQAQDTQYF
TGCAGCGTTGTCCAAGCCCAAGATACGCAGTATTTT
>-|TRBV2|-|TRBJ1-2
CASSPQGRYGYTF
TGTGCCAGCAGTCCCCAGGGGCGCTATGGCTACACCTTC
>TRBD2|TRBV4-3|-|TRBJ2-7
CASSQYQWSSGSDSSYEQYF
TGCGCCAGCAGCCAATATCAATGGTCTAGCGGGAGTGATAGCTCCTACGAGCAGTACTTC